Below are 27 T cell receptor beta chains sequenced from a single sample in a study of spatial heterogeneity in lung cancer. Time point indicated: sample taken at primary tumor resection. Using its own MiXCR run on the 5' RACE reads, TCRdb lists one record per CDR3 protein. The sample records 30,000 to 45,000 distinct CDR3 sequences, roughly 3% being singletons. The sample in question was normal lung tissue next to the tumor, obtained at surgery. Every receptor here comes from a male donor with early-stage non-small cell lung cancer.

This clonotype was counted many times. V usage is TRBV12-3 or TRBV12-4 and J usage is TRBJ2-3; the match to TRBD2 covers 9 bases. V gave up 2 bases and J gave up 7 bases; unmatched junction bases: 7. The CDR3 has 15 residues. CDR3 region: CASSLQAGGPHTQYF. In DNA form, the CDR3 reads TGTGCCAGCAGTTTACAGGCGGGGGGGCCTCATACGCAGTATTTT.

This clonotype was found many times. The chain joins TRBV20-1 to TRBJ2-7, with 12 bases fitting TRBD2. The J segment lost 5 bases and the V segment lost 5 bases, leaving 13 bases of the junction unmatched. Germline V CDR1 and CDR2: DFQATT, SNEGSKA (reference sequence). The CDR3 has 16 amino acids. In DNA, the CDR3 is TGCAGTGCTCTTGTCAACCGACTAGCGGGAGTAAACGAGCAGTACTTC. Residues: CSALVNRLAGVNEQYF.

This clonotype showed up many times. The V call is TRBV3-1, the J call TRBJ2-5; perhaps TRBD1 as D (6 bases). Germline V gene data show CDR1 as LGHDT and CDR2 as YNNKEL (reference sequence). V was shortened by 3 bases and J by 1 base, with 15 bases between the two germline ends. CDR3 size: 16 residues. The CDR3 spells CASSQRGWATQETQYF. In DNA, the CDR3 is TGTGCCAGCAGCCAGAGGGGGTGGGCCACCCAAGAGACCCAGTACTTC.

This clonotype has at least ten counts. V gene TRBV4-1 combines with J gene TRBJ1-2; 9 nucleotides match TRBD1. This CDR3 has 17 amino acids. J was trimmed by 1 base and V by 4 bases; bases with no gene match: 10. Germline V lookup: CDR1 MGHRA, CDR2 YSYEKL. The CDR3 here is CASSPAGTGHLNYGYTF. CDR3 nucleotides: TGCGCCAGCAGCCCCGCCGGGACAGGGCACCTTAACTATGGCTACACCTTC.

This clonotype was recorded many times. This chain uses TRBV27 with TRBJ1-6, with a tentative D call TRBD1 (5 bases). The germline V gene has CDR1 MNHEY and CDR2 SMNVEV (reference sequence). Trimming took off 6 bases at V and 0 bases at J, with 15 bases between the two ends. This CDR3 has 17 amino acids. The chain's CDR3 is CASSPRSGRSYNSPLHF. As DNA, the CDR3 is TGTGCCAGCAGCCCGAGATCAGGGCGCTCCTATAATTCACCCCTCCACTTT.

Ten or more counts support this clonotype. The chain employs TRBV19 and TRBJ2-3; 7 positions agree with TRBD2. Per germline, CDR1 LNHDA and CDR2 SQIVND (reference sequence). V shed 7 bases and J 0 bases; nucleotides not matched to a gene: 7. The length of the CDR3 is 15 residues. CDR3 in DNA: TGTGCCAGTACGGCTAGCGGATATAGCACAGATACGCAGTATTTT. Translated: CASTASGYSTDTQYF.

Many counts were recorded for this clonotype. The chain carries TRBV20-1 and TRBJ2-7, with D unclear. Germline V gene lookup returns CDR1 DFQATT and CDR2 SNEGSKA (reference sequence). The V gene lost 4 bases and the J gene lost 1 base, with 20 bases spanning the gap. CDR3 length: 16 amino acids. Here the CDR3 DNA reads TGCAGTGCTAAATCTCTCTCCGAAACAAGATCCTACGAGCAGTACTTC. Translating it yields CSAKSLSETRSYEQYF.

The table lists this clonotype with many counts. The J gene is TRBJ1-5, the V gene TRBV20-1, with 7 positions matching TRBD1. After removal of 1 base from V and 4 bases from J, the junction contained 4 bases not matched to a gene. The V gene's germline CDR1 is DFQATT and CDR2 SNEGSKA (reference sequence). This CDR3 has 14 residues. The CDR3 is CSARAGTANQPQHF. The CDR3 DNA reads as TGCAGTGCTAGAGCCGGGACAGCTAATCAGCCCCAGCATTTT.

This clonotype was counted at least ten times. The chain combines TRBV28 with TRBJ2-3, with D maybe TRBD2 (6 bases). The CDR3 loop spans 18 amino acids. V gave up 7 bases and J gave up 2 bases, with 25 bases separating them. Germline V gene data show CDR1 as MDHEN and CDR2 as SYDVKM. The CDR3 DNA sequence: TGTGCCAGCATCTCAGGGCTCATGGGAGGTGTATTCACAGATACGCAGTATTTT. Translated: CASISGLMGGVFTDTQYF.

The chain recombines TRBV20-1 with TRBJ1-2, with D unresolved. CDR3 length: 16 residues. Germline CDR1 is DFQATT and CDR2 is SNEGSKA (reference sequence). V was pared by 1 base and J by 2 bases, with 17 bases between. Here the CDR3 DNA reads TGCAGTGCTAGAGGCCTCACCGATACGCCCAACTATGGCTACACCTTC. Its translation is CSARGLTDTPNYGYTF.

This chain joins TRBV2 and TRBJ1-1; D unclear. The germline V gene has CDR1 SNHLY and CDR2 FYNNEI. This CDR3 is built from 15 residues. V lost 2 bases and J lost 3, with 13 bases in between. CDR3 nucleotide sequence: TGTGCCAGCAGTGAATCAAATTGGGGAGACACTGAAGCTTTCTTT. This sequence encodes CASSESNWGDTEAFF.

This clonotype was counted at least ten times. This chain joins TRBV7-3 and TRBJ2-3, with D possibly TRBD2 on 6 matching bases. V lost 2 bases and J lost 2, with 11 bases in between. The CDR3 has 15 amino acids. Looked up from germline, CDR1 is SGHTA and CDR2 is FQGTGA. Here the CDR3 DNA reads TGTGCCAGCAGCTTAGATCGCGGGACCACAGATACGCAGTATTTT. This encodes CASSLDRGTTDTQYF.

This clonotype was observed at least ten times. The V gene is TRBV5-1, the J gene TRBJ1-5; possible D gene TRBD1, 6 bases. This CDR3 is built from 15 residues. With 4 bases removed from V and 3 bases from J, the gap between germline ends came to 14 bases. Per germline, CDR1 SGHRS and CDR2 YFSETQ. The CDR3 protein is CASSPATGSNQPQHF. CDR3 DNA: TGCGCCAGCAGCCCAGCGACAGGCTCCAATCAGCCCCAGCATTTT.

This clonotype was counted ten times or more. The J gene is TRBJ2-7, the V gene TRBV21-1; the table's D call of TRBD1 was not tested on the DNA. TRBV21-1 represents a pseudogene. CDR3 length: 15 residues. CDR3 protein: CASSVRQGPRKGQYF. CDR3 nucleotide sequence: TGTGCCAGCAGCGTTCGACAGGGTCCTCGGAAGGGGCAGTACTTC.

J is TRBJ2-5 and V is TRBV18; the D is unclear. Trimming pared 2 bases from V and 1 base from J, leaving 5 bases between. CDR3 length: 13 residues. From germline, CDR1 is KGHSH and CDR2 LQKENI. The CDR3 DNA reads as TGTGCCAGCTCACCAGGTTCCCAAGAGACCCAGTACTTC. Encoded protein: CASSPGSQETQYF.

The table lists this clonotype with many counts. The chain uses TRBV2 and TRBJ1-3; tentative D call: TRBD1 (6 bases). Trimming shortened V by 6 bases and J by 0 bases, and 9 bases separated the two germline ends. The germline gives CDR1 SNHLY, CDR2 FYNNEI. The CDR3 runs to 14 residues. For the CDR3, the DNA is TGTGCCAGCAGACCAGGGGTCTCTGGAAACACCATATATTTT. This codes for CASRPGVSGNTIYF.

Ten or more counts support this clonotype. The genes are TRBV19 and TRBJ2-1; perhaps TRBD1 as D (6 bases). Germline V gives CDR1 LNHDA, CDR2 SQIVND (reference sequence). The CDR3 consists of 17 residues. Trimming stripped 0 bases from V and 8 bases from J, with 20 bases between. In DNA, the CDR3 is TGTGCCAGTAGTATAGATCGAAGGGCAGGGGCCTCCGATGAGCAGTTCTTC. This encodes CASSIDRRAGASDEQFF.

The table lists this clonotype with many counts. This chain uses TRBV24-1 with TRBJ2-1; no reliable D call. V dropped 1 base and J dropped 5 bases, with 8 bases sitting between them. CDR1 and CDR2 from the germline V gene are KGHDR and SFDVKD. The CDR3 length is 14 residues. The CDR3 protein is CATSDFYENNEQFF. The CDR3 DNA reads as TGTGCCACCAGTGATTTCTACGAGAACAATGAGCAGTTCTTC.

This clonotype has at least ten counts. The chain recombines TRBV4-2 with TRBJ2-7; D is uncertain. The CDR3 extends over 11 amino acids. The V end lost 0 bases, the J end lost 5 bases, and 2 bases lay between the germline ends. Germline CDR1 reads LGHNA; CDR2 reads YNFKEQ. Here the CDR3 reads CASSQDNEQYF. The CDR3 DNA follows: TGTGCCAGCAGCCAAGATAACGAGCAGTACTTC.

This clonotype occurred many times. The chain links TRBV5-1 to TRBJ1-3; D gene ambiguous. With 0 bases removed from V and 0 bases from J, the gap between germline ends came to 13 bases. The germline V gene encodes CDR1 SGHRS and CDR2 YFSETQ. CDR3 length: 17 amino acids. CDR3 bases: TGCGCCAGCAGCTTGGTGGGCTCTCCGGACTCTGGAAACACCATATATTTT. Encoded protein: CASSLVGSPDSGNTIYF.

This clonotype came up many times. This chain links TRBV7-8 with TRBJ1-1; 7 bases line up with TRBD1. The CDR3 has 16 residues. CDR1 is SGHVS, CDR2 FQNEAQ, per germline. The V gene end was trimmed by 7 bases and the J gene end by 5 bases; junction bases not matched to a gene: 16. CDR3 amino acids: CASNYHRQGLRTEAFF. Written as DNA, the CDR3 is TGTGCCAGCAACTATCACCGACAGGGATTAAGAACTGAAGCTTTCTTT. Full variable domain (missing parts from reference TRBV7-8 and TRBJ1-1): GAGVSQSPRYKVAKRGQDVALRCDPISGHVSLFWYQQALGQGPEFLTYFQNEAQLDKSGLPSDRFFAERPEGSVSTLKIQRTQQEDSAVYLCASNYHRQGLRTEAFFGQGTRLTVV.

This clonotype was counted ten times or more. The gene calls are TRBV11-2 and TRBJ2-1, with TRBD2 matching over 12 bases. CDR3 length: 16 amino acids. Germline lookup yields CDR1 SGHAT and CDR2 FQNNGV. V lost 4 bases and J lost 6; bases outside the gene matches: 7. The CDR3 DNA sequence: TGTGCCAGCAGCTCAAGACTAGCGGGAGTTGGCAATGAGCAGTTCTTC. Its translation is CASSSRLAGVGNEQFF.

This clonotype was detected many times. V is TRBV3-1 and J is TRBJ2-7, with TRBD1 matching 7 bases. With V trimmed by 5 bases and J by 1 base, 5 bases remained unmatched. This CDR3 comprises 14 residues. Germline lookup yields CDR1 LGHDT and CDR2 YNNKEL (reference sequence). CDR3 nucleotides: TGTGCCAGCAGCTCTAGACAGGGTTCCTACGAGCAGTACTTC. This encodes CASSSRQGSYEQYF.

In this sample, this clonotype turned up many times. V is TRBV5-8 and J is TRBJ1-4; D possibly corresponds to TRBD1 (5 bases). This CDR3 has 12 residues. Between the trimmed V and J ends, which lost 5 bases and 8 bases, there was a span of 10 bases. Germline-derived CDR1 and CDR2 are SGHTS and YDEGEE. The CDR3 loop reads CASSYDSEKLFF. For the CDR3, the DNA is TGTGCCAGCAGTTATGACAGCGAAAAACTGTTTTTT.

This clonotype occurred many times. The chain combines TRBV14 with TRBJ2-2; the D is unclear. Deletions cut 1 base from V and 2 bases from J, with 5 bases between. CDR1 and CDR2 (germline): SGHDN, FVKESK. CDR3 size: 14 residues. Here the CDR3 reads CASSQGGNTGELFF. In DNA, the CDR3 is TGTGCCAGCAGCCAAGGGGGTAACACCGGGGAGCTGTTTTTT. The full variable domain, its missing parts supplied by reference TRBV14 and TRBJ2-2, is EAGVTQFPSHSVIEKGQTVTLRCDPISGHDNLYWYRRVMGKEIKFLLHFVKESKQDESGMPNNRFLAERTGGTYSTLKVQPAELEDSGVYFCASSQGGNTGELFFGEGSRLTVL.

This clonotype was found many times. The chain has TRBV5-1 and TRBJ2-1, with D possibly being TRBD2 (6 bases). V was trimmed by 0 bases and J by 0 bases, leaving 10 bases between them. The germline CDR1 and CDR2 sequences are SGHRS and YFSETQ. The CDR3 runs to 16 residues. The CDR3 loop reads CASSLDPGVSYNEQFF. In nucleotides, the CDR3 is TGCGCCAGCAGCTTGGACCCGGGGGTCTCCTACAATGAGCAGTTCTTC.

In its sample, this clonotype was seen many times. The chain recombines TRBV20-1 with TRBJ1-2; 7 nucleotides align to TRBD1. Looked up from germline, CDR1 is DFQATT and CDR2 is SNEGSKA (reference sequence). The CDR3 runs 12 residues. V dropped 5 bases and J dropped 6; count of bases not matched to a gene: 6. The chain's CDR3 is CSALQGDHGYTF. In DNA, the CDR3 is TGCAGTGCTCTGCAGGGGGACCATGGCTACACCTTC.